One and the same sample provided the 22 T cell receptor beta chains below, sequenced in a study of blood T cell repertoires in COVID-19. Sequencing was performed with immunoSEQ multiplex PCR; in TCRdb, only in-frame clones are kept and a portion is missing. Of approximately 450,000 clones detected, around 89% appear once; the ten largest clones hold 4.3%. The material sequenced was peripheral blood. The receptor source for this set is a woman in her twenties or thirties with acute or convalescent COVID-19.

V and J are TRBV5-4 and TRBJ2-3; the match to TRBD1 covers 7 bases. V shed 4 bases, J shed 0 bases, and the junction held 5 bases outside the gene matches. Germline CDR1 is SGHNT and CDR2 is YYREEE (reference sequence). The length of the CDR3 is 15 residues. CDR3 region: CASSVEGASTDTQYF. The CDR3 DNA sequence: TGTGCCAGCAGCGTAGAGGGGGCGAGCACAGATACGCAGTATTTT.

The chain has TRBV6-5 and TRBJ1-6, with D unclear. Germline loops: CDR1 MNHEY, CDR2 SVGAGI. The CDR3 covers 15 residues. The germline V and J ends were trimmed by 2 bases and 10 bases, with 15 bases remaining between them. DNA of the CDR3: TGTGCCAGCAGTTACCGCGGCGGGCGGGAGTCACCCCTCCACTTT. Protein sequence: CASSYRGGRESPLHF.

The genes are TRBV5-8 and TRBJ1-2; D ambiguous. Germline V gene sequence: CDR1 SGHTS, CDR2 YDEGEE. V was pared by 9 bases and J by 8 bases, with 17 bases between. CDR3 size: 12 residues. The CDR3 DNA reads as TGTGCCACCTGGGCCATGTCTTGGGGCTACACCTTC. It specifies CATWAMSWGYTF. The complete variable domain, with remaining parts taken from reference TRBV5-8 and TRBJ1-2, reads EAGVTQSPTHLIKTRGQQATLRCSPISGHTSVYWYQQALGLGLQFLLWYDEGEERNRGNFPPRFSGRQFPNYSSELNVNALELEDSALYLCATWAMSWGYTFGSGTRLTVV.

This clone has a single count. This chain connects TRBV2 to TRBJ1-2, with 9 bases matching TRBD1. This CDR3 region has 14 residues. Germline V gene lookup returns CDR1 SNHLY and CDR2 FYNNEI. V was pared by 6 bases and J by 6 bases, with 8 bases of the junction left unmatched. CDR3: CASRGDRVGNGYTF. The CDR3 DNA reads TGTGCCAGCAGAGGGGACAGGGTTGGCAATGGCTACACCTTC.

The CDR3 DNA is TGTGCCAGCAGTCGTTTCAGGGATGCGGAGACCCAGTACTTC. Protein: CASSRFRDAETQYF. The rearrangement links TRBV11-3 to TRBJ2-5; tentative D call: TRBD1 (5 bases). CDR3 length equals 14 residues. Trimming stripped 6 bases from V and 5 bases from J, with 16 bases between. In germline, CDR1 is SGHNT, CDR2 YENEEA.

The chain employs TRBV18 and TRBJ1-1; TRBD1 aligns across 9 bases. Losses at the gene ends were 5 bases for V and 3 bases for J; bases not matched to a gene: 7. The CDR3 length is 15 residues. Germline values: CDR1 KGHSH, CDR2 LQKENI. CDR3 protein: CASSFNRQGDTEAFF. The DNA of the CDR3 is TGTGCCAGCTCATTCAATCGACAGGGGGACACTGAAGCTTTCTTT.

This clone was seen ten or more times. The gene calls are TRBV28 and TRBJ2-1, with a weak D call TRBD2 (7 bases). Looked up from germline, CDR1 is MDHEN and CDR2 is SYDVKM. This CDR3 is 14 amino acids long. V was shortened by 3 bases and J by 8 bases, with 14 bases between the two germline ends. Here the CDR3 DNA reads TGTGCCAGCAGTTTGGGGGGGGCCCTTGATGAGCAGTTCTTC. Its protein is CASSLGGALDEQFF. Using reference TRBV28 and TRBJ2-1 for the parts outside the CDR3, the full variable domain is DVKVTQSSRYLVKRTGEKVFLECVQDMDHENMFWYRQDPGLGLRLIYFSYDVKMKEKGDIPEGYSVSREKKERFSLILESASTNQTSMYLCASSLGGALDEQFFGPGTRLTVL.

The chain recombines TRBV19 with TRBJ2-1; D perhaps matches TRBD2 (5 bases). Per the germline V gene, CDR1 is LNHDA and CDR2 is SQIVND (reference sequence). Between the trimmed V and J ends, which lost 3 bases and 6 bases, there was a span of 12 bases. This CDR3 comprises 14 residues. CDR3 sequence reads: CASSISGSINEQFF. CDR3 nucleotide sequence: TGTGCCAGTAGTATTTCGGGGTCCATCAATGAGCAGTTCTTC.

The chain links TRBV19 to TRBJ2-6; D remains unclear. V shed 3 bases and J shed 0 bases, with 6 bases lying between them. Germline V gives CDR1 LNHDA, CDR2 SQIVND (reference sequence). CDR3 size: 15 residues. The CDR3 spells CASSMAASGANVLTF. The CDR3 DNA reads as TGTGCCAGTAGTATGGCGGCCTCTGGGGCCAACGTCCTGACTTTC. Drawing the rest from reference TRBV19 and TRBJ2-6, the complete variable domain is DGGITQSPKYLFRKEGQNVTLSCEQNLNHDAMYWYRQDPGQGLRLIYYSQIVNDFQKGDIAEGYSVSREKKESFPLTVTSAQKNPTAFYLCASSMAASGANVLTFGAGSRLTVL.

The chain recombines TRBV7-2 with TRBJ1-2; possible D gene TRBD1, 6 bases. The V gene lost 3 bases and the J gene lost 2 bases, with 13 bases spanning the gap. The CDR3 is made up of 15 amino acids. Germline V gene data show CDR1 as SGHTA and CDR2 as FQGNSA. CDR3 in amino acids: CASSLTTGENYGYTF. In nucleotides, the CDR3 is TGTGCCAGCAGCTTGACGACAGGCGAAAACTATGGCTACACCTTC.

The chain is built from TRBV29-1 and TRBJ1-1; D might be TRBD1 (5 bases). CDR1 and CDR2 (germline): SQVTM, ANQGSEA. This CDR3 has 14 amino acids. Trimming left V 3 bases short and J 5 bases short, with 16 bases between. The CDR3 DNA is TGCAGCGTTGAGGTTCGGGGGGTCCAGACTGAAGCTTTCTTT. This translates into CSVEVRGVQTEAFF.

The CDR3 sequence is CAWGGGGRETQYF. Here the CDR3 DNA reads TGTGCCTGGGGGGGCGGGGGGCGTGAGACCCAGTACTTC. The genes are TRBV30 and TRBJ2-5; TRBD2 matches at 8 bases. This CDR3 contains 13 residues. Germline V gene data show CDR1 as GTSNPN and CDR2 as SVGIG (reference sequence). V shed 5 bases and J 5 bases; nucleotides not matched to a gene: 7.

This clone was seen a single time. CDR3 protein: CASSQTPGPIGTSGGKTQYF. CDR3 nucleotide sequence: TGTGCCAGCAGCCAGACCCCAGGGCCGATTGGGACTAGCGGGGGTAAGACCCAGTACTTC. The chain is built from TRBV3-1 (or the pseudogene TRBV3-2) and TRBJ2-5; the match to TRBD2 covers 14 bases. Germline loops: CDR1 LGHDT, CDR2 YNNKEL (reference sequence). The CDR3 is 20 amino acids. The V segment lost 3 bases and the J segment 6 bases; nucleotides outside the gene matches: 18.

The genes are TRBV18 and TRBJ2-2; D is perhaps TRBD2 (6 bases). The CDR3 length is 15 residues. The germline V gene has CDR1 KGHSH and CDR2 LQKENI. Trimming shortened V by 3 bases and J by 5 bases, and 13 bases separated the two germline ends. The chain's CDR3 is CASSPSEGPTGELFF. The CDR3 DNA follows: TGTGCCAGCTCACCGTCGGAGGGGCCGACCGGGGAGCTGTTTTTT.

The chain couples TRBV2 to TRBJ1-5; D is possibly TRBD1 (5 bases). CDR3 size: 14 residues. Germline lookup yields CDR1 SNHLY and CDR2 FYNNEI. Deletions cut 5 bases from V and 4 bases from J, with 12 bases between. In DNA form, the CDR3 reads TGTGCCAGCAGTATGCGCAGGGCTAATCAGCCCCAGCATTTT. Translated: CASSMRRANQPQHF.

In this sample, this clone turned up a few times. The chain employs TRBV2 and TRBJ1-2; weak D call: TRBD1 (5 bases). Trimming took 7 bases from V and 5 from J, leaving 17 bases between them. The CDR3 length is 14 residues. Per germline, CDR1 SNHLY and CDR2 FYNNEI. The CDR3 loop reads CASIGGPVVYGYTF. Written as DNA, the CDR3 is TGTGCCAGCATCGGGGGACCGGTGGTTTATGGCTACACCTTC. Together with reference TRBV2 and TRBJ1-2, the CDR3 gives the full variable domain: EPEVTQTPSHQVTQMGQEVILRCVPISNHLYFYWYRQILGQKVEFLVSFYNNEISEKSEIFDDQFSVERPDGSNFTLKIRSTKLEDSAMYFCASIGGPVVYGYTFGSGTRLTVV.

This clone was detected only a few times. The chain carries TRBV4-1 and TRBJ1-5; D gene ambiguous. Germline loops: CDR1 MGHRA, CDR2 YSYEKL. CDR3 length: 14 amino acids. Trimming removed 0 bases from V and 0 bases from J, with 3 bases in between. Here the CDR3 reads CASSQDGSNQPQHF. The CDR3 DNA reads as TGCGCCAGCAGCCAAGACGGTAGCAATCAGCCCCAGCATTTT.

This chain uses TRBV6-5 with TRBJ2-3; 8 bases agree with TRBD2. This CDR3 has 15 amino acids. Trimming at V came to 7 bases and at J to 5 bases, leaving 11 bases not matched to a gene. CDR1 MNHEY and CDR2 SVGAGI come from the germline V gene. DNA of the CDR3: TGTGCCAGCACACCGGGGGGGAGAATAGGAGATACGCAGTATTTT. Translated: CASTPGGRIGDTQYF.

This chain uses TRBV9 with TRBJ2-2; TRBD2 matches at 7 bases. The CDR3 runs to 16 residues. With V trimmed by 3 bases and J by 0 bases, 5 bases remained unmatched. Germline lookup yields CDR1 SGDLS and CDR2 YYNGEE. This chain's CDR3 is CASSARGDANTGELFF. The CDR3 DNA reads as TGTGCCAGCAGCGCCCGGGGGGACGCGAACACCGGGGAGCTGTTTTTT.

V and J are TRBV25-1 and TRBJ2-1; TRBD1 agrees at 7 bases. With 0 bases clipped from V and 5 bases from J, the junction kept 10 bases outside the gene matches. The CDR3 covers 17 residues. Germline V gene data show CDR1 as MGHDK and CDR2 as SYGVNS. CDR3 sequence (DNA): TGTGCCAGCAGTGAATATTTTCGGGACAGAAAAAACAATGAGCAGTTCTTC. Translation gives CASSEYFRDRKNNEQFF.

The chain uses TRBV9 and TRBJ1-5; maybe TRBD1 (6 bases). Germline assignment: CDR1 SGDLS and CDR2 YYNGEE. The CDR3 length is 18 residues. Trimming left V 3 bases short and J 0 bases short, with 19 bases between. CDR3 sequence reads: CASSGFQGHFLSNQPQHF. CDR3 nucleotides: TGTGCCAGCAGCGGTTTCCAGGGGCACTTTCTTAGCAATCAGCCCCAGCATTTT. The variable domain in full, completed from reference TRBV9 and TRBJ1-5, reads DSGVTQTPKHLITATGQRVTLRCSPRSGDLSVYWYQQSLDQGLQFLIQYYNGEERAKGNILERFSAQQFPDLHSELNLSSLELGDSALYFCASSGFQGHFLSNQPQHFGDGTRLSIL.

The gene calls are TRBV9 and TRBJ2-7, with a possible D match to TRBD2 (6 bases). Germline-derived CDR1 and CDR2 are SGDLS and YYNGEE. This CDR3 is 15 amino acids long. The V end was cut by 0 bases, the J end by 0 bases, with 10 bases between. CDR3 sequence reads: CASSVAAGTSYEQYF. CDR3 nucleotide sequence: TGTGCCAGCAGCGTAGCTGCGGGAACCTCCTACGAGCAGTACTTC.